Below, one TCR beta chain is given with its context. Its antigen is unknown. V lost 1 base to trimming and J lost 1 base, with 10 bases between them. The CDR3 consists of 14 residues. Per germline, CDR1 GTSNPN and CDR2 SVGIG (reference sequence). The record originates from a study of cytomegalovirus exposure and HLA in healthy donors. Points from the study as a whole: Listed as cytomegalovirus-associated were roughly 180 TCR beta chains. Through in vitro validation, a few CMV-associated chains were shown to be specific for CMV antigens.

Primers for the PCR totalled 60 Vbeta and 13 Jbeta. TCRdb's copy holds only in-frame clones and misses some; the assay was immunoSEQ multiplex PCR. Of about 160,000 clones in the sample, roughly three quarters are singletons; the top ten hold 7% to 7.5%. The sequencing sample was made of PBMCs. This chain joins TRBV30 and TRBJ2-5; the D is unclear. The receptor's source is a man aged 40-55 years in good health and CMV-seropositive. CDR3: CAWSADFSQETQYF. For the CDR3, the DNA is TGTGCCTGGAGTGCCGACTTCTCCCAAGAGACCCAGTACTTC.